This T cell receptor (beta chain) was documented in a study of shared clonotypes between healthy human individuals. The repertoire was sequenced with immunoSEQ multiplex PCR; TCRdb's copy has only in-frame clones and lacks some. The sample has 550,000 to 850,000 clones, over 55% seen once. The CDR3 is 17 amino acids. CDR1 is MGHDK and CDR2 is SYGVNS in the germline V gene. The junction had 8 bases not matched to a gene; V was cut back by 4 bases and J by 2 bases. The clonotype originates from a young woman in good health. The sample taken for sequencing was memory CD4+ T cells sorted from blood. The subset denotes: CD45RA-negative fraction. The V and J genes are TRBV25-1 and TRBJ1-4; 9 bases are a match to TRBD1. DNA of the CDR3: TGTGCCAGCAGTGGAATTGACAGGGGGGACACTAATGAAAAACTGTTTTTT. Amino acids: CASSGIDRGDTNEKLFF.